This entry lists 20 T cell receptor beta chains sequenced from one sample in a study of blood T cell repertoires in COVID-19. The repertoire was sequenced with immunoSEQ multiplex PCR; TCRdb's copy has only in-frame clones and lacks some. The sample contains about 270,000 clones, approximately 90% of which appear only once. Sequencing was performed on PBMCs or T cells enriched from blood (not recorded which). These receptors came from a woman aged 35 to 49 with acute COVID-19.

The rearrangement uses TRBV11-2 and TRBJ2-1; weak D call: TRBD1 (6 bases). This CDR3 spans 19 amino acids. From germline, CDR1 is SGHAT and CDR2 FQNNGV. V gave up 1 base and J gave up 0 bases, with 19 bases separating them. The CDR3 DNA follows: TGTGCCAGCAGCTTAGTGGCGAGGCTAAGGGGGAGCTCCTACAATGAGCAGTTCTTC. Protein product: CASSLVARLRGSSYNEQFF.

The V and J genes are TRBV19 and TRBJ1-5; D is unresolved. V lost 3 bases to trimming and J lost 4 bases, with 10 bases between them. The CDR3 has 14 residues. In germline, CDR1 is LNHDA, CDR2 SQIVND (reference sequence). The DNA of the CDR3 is TGTGCCAGTAGTATGACAACCCGTAATCAGCCCCAGCATTTT. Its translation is CASSMTTRNQPQHF.

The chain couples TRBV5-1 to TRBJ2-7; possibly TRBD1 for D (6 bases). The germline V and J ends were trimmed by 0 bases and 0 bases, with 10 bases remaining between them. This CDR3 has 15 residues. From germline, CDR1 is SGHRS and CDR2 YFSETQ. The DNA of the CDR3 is TGCGCCAGCAGCTTGGCCGGGACAAACTCCTACGAGCAGTACTTC. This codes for CASSLAGTNSYEQYF.

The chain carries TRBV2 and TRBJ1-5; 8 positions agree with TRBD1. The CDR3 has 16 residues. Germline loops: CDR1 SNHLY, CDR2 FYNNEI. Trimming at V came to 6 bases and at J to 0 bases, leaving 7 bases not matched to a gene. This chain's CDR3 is CASRAGGGYSNQPQHF. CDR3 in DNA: TGTGCCAGCAGAGCAGGGGGCGGGTATAGCAATCAGCCCCAGCATTTT.

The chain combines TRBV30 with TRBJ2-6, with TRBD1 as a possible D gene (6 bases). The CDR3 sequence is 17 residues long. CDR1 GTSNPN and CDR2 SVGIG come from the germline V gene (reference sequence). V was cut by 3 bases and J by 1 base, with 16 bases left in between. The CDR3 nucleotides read TGTGCCTGGAGGAACAGGGCCTTGGCTTCTGGGGCCAACGTCCTGACTTTC. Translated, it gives CAWRNRALASGANVLTF.

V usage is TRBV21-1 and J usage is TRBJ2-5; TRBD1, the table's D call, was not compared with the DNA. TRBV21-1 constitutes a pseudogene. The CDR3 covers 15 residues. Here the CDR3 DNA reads TGTGCCAGCAGCAAAGGTAAGGGGGAACAAGAGACCCAGTACTTC. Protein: CASSKGKGEQETQYF.

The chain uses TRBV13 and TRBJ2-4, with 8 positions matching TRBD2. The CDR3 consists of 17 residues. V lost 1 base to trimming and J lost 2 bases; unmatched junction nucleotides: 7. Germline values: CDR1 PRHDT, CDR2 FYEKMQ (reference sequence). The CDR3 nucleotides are TGTGCCAGCAGCTTAGTTCGGCGGGGGGCTTCCAAAAACATTCAGTACTTC. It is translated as CASSLVRRGASKNIQYF. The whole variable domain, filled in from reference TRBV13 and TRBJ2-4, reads AAGVIQSPRHLIKEKRETATLKCYPIPRHDTVYWYQQGPGQDPQFLISFYEKMQSDKGSIPDRFSAQQFSDYHSELNMSSLELGDSALYFCASSLVRRGASKNIQYFGAGTRLSVL.

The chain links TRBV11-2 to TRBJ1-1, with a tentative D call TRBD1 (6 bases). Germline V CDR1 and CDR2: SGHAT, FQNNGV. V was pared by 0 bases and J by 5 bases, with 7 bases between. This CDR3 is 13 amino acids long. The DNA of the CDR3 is TGTGCCAGCAGCTTAGAAGGGGGTACTGAAGCTTTCTTT. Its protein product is CASSLEGGTEAFF.

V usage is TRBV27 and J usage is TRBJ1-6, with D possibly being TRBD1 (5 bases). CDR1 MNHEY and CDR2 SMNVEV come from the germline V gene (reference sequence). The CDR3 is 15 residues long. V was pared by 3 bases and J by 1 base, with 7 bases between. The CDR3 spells CASSFRGSYNSPLHF. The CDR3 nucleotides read TGTGCCAGCAGTTTTAGGGGATCCTATAATTCACCCCTCCACTTT.

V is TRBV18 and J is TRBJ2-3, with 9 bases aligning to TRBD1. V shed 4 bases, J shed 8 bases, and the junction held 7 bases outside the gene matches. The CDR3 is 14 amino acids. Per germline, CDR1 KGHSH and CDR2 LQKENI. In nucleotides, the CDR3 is TGTGCCAGCTCACGGGACAGGGTAACCGGTACGCAGTATTTT. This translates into CASSRDRVTGTQYF.

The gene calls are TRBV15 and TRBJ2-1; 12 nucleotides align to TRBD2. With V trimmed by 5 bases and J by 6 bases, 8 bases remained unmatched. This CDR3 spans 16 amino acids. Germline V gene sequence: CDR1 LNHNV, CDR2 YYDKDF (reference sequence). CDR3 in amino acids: CATSGTSGRSSNEQFF. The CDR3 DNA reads TGTGCCACCAGCGGCACTAGCGGGAGGTCTTCCAATGAGCAGTTCTTC.

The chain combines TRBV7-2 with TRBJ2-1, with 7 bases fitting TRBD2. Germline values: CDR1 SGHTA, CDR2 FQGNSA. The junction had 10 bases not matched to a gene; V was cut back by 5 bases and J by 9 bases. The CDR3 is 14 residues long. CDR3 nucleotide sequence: TGTGCCAGCAGCGCGGATGGACTAGTCGGTGAGCAGTTCTTC. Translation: CASSADGLVGEQFF.

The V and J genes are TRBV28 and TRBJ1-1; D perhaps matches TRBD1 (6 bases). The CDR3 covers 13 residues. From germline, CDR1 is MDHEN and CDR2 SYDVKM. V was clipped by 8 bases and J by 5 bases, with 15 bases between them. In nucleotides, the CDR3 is TGTGCCAGCTCGAACAGGGAATTTACTGAAGCTTTCTTT. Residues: CASSNREFTEAFF.

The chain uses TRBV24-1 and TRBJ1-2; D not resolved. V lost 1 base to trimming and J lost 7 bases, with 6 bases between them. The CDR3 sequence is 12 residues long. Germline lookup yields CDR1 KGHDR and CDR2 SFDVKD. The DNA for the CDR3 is TGTGCCACCAGTGATTTCTCCAGTGGCTACACCTTC. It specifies CATSDFSSGYTF.

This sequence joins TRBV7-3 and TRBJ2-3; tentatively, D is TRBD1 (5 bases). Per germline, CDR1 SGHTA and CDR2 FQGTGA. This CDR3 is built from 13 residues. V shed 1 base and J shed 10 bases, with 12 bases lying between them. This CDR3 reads CASSLRSEGAQYF. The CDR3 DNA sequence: TGTGCCAGCAGCTTAAGGAGCGAAGGGGCGCAGTATTTT.

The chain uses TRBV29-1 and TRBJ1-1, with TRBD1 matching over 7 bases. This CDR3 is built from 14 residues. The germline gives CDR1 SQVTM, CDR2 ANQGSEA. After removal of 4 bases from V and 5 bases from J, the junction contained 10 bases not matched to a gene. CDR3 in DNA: TGCAGCGTTGCCCCAGGGGGTATGGGGACTGAAGCTTTCTTT. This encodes CSVAPGGMGTEAFF.

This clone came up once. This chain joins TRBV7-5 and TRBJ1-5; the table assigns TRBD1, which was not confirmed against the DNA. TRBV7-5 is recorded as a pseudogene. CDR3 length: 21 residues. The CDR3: CVRSPIRSGTGAYRGNQPQHF. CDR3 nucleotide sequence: TGTGTCAGAAGCCCTATCCGCTCCGGGACAGGGGCCTATCGGGGCAATCAGCCCCAGCATTTT.

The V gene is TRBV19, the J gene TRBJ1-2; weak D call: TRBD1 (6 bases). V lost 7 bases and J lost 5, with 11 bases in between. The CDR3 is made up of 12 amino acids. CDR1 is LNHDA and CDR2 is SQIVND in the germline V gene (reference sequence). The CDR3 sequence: CASKGDIYGYTF. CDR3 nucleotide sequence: TGTGCCAGTAAGGGGGACATTTATGGCTACACCTTC. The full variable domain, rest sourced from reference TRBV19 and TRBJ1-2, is DGGITQSPKYLFRKEGQNVTLSCEQNLNHDAMYWYRQDPGQGLRLIYYSQIVNDFQKGDIAEGYSVSREKKESFPLTVTSAQKNPTAFYLCASKGDIYGYTFGSGTRLTVV.

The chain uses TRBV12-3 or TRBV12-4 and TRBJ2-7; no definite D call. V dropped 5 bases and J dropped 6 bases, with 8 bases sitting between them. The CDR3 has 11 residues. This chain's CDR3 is CASSLQVEQYF. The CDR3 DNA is TGTGCCAGCAGTCTTCAGGTCGAGCAGTACTTC.

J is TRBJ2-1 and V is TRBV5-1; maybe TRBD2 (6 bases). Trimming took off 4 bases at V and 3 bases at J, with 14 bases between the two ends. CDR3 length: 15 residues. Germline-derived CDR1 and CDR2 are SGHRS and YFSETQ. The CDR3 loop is CASSPRAGSYNEQFF. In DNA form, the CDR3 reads TGCGCCAGCAGCCCCCGTGCGGGGAGCTACAATGAGCAGTTCTTC.